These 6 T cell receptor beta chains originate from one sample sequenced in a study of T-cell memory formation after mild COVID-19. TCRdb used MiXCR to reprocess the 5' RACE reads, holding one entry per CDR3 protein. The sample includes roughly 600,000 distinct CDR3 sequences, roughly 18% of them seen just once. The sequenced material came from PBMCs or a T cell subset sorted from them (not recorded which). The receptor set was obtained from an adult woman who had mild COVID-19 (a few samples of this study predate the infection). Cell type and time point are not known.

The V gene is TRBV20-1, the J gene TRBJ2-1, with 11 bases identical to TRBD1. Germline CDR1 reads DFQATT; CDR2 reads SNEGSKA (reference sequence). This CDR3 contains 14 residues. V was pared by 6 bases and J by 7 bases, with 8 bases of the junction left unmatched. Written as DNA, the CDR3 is TGCAGTGCCCCCCGGGACAGGGGGTGGAATGAGCAGTTCTTC. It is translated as CSAPRDRGWNEQFF.

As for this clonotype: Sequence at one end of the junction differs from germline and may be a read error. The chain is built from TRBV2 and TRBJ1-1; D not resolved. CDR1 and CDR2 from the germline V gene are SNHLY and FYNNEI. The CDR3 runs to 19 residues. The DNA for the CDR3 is TGTGCCAGCAGTGAACCCGGTGGATCTTGGACGGACTCGAACACTGGAGCTTTCTTT. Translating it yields CASSEPGGSWTDSNTGAFF.

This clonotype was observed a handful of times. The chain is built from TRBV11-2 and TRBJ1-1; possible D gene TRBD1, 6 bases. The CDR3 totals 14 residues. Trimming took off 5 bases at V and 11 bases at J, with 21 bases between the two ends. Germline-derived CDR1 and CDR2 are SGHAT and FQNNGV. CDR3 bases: TGTGCCAGCAGCGCGGACTTTGGAGGGCAGGGGGCTTTCTTT. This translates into CASSADFGGQGAFF.

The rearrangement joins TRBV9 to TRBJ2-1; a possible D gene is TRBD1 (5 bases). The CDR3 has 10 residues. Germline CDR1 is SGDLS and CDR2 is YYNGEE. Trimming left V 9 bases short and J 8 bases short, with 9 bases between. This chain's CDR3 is CATKGDEQFF. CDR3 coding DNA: TGTGCCACCAAAGGGGATGAGCAGTTCTTC.

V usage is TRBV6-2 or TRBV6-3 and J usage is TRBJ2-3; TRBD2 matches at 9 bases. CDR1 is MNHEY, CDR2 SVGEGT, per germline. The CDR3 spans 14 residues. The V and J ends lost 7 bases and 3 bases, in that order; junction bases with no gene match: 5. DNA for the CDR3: TGTGCCAGCAATTCAGCGGGAGGTACAGATACGCAGTATTTT. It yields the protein CASNSAGGTDTQYF.

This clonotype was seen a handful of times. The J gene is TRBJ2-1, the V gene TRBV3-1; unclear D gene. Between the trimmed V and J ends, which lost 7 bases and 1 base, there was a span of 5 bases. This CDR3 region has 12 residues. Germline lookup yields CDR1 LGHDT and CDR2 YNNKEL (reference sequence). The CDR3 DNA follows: TGTGCCAGCACTTCTTCCTACAATGAGCAGTTCTTC. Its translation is CASTSSYNEQFF.